This T cell receptor beta chain stems from a study of a mutant IDH1 vaccine in newly diagnosed glioma. Whole-study context: Antecedent treatment encompassed radiotherapy, temozolomide, or their combination; the majority received both.

Clones were read by immunoSEQ multiplex PCR, and TCRdb kept only the in-frame ones, dropping some. The data show over 35,000 clones, around 84% seen once. A note on this clone: Its matching antigen is unknown.

Trimming removed 4 bases at V and 0 bases at J, with 12 bases between. The CDR3 length is 15 residues. Germline-derived CDR1 and CDR2 are SGHDT and YYEEEE. Time point denoted: week 23, last vaccination. Alongside topical imiquimod, each dose of vaccine comprised 300 ug of mutant IDH1 20-mer peptide. The donor cohort comprised cases of new WHO grade 3 or 4 IDH1-mutant, ATRX-lost astrocytoma. Findings and caveats of the study: Patients mounted vaccine-induced immune responses in 80% to 95% of cases.

This specimen was PBMCs, taken from a glioma patient whose treatment included an IDH1 peptide vaccine. J is TRBJ2-3 and V is TRBV5-6; the D is unclear. The receptor was isolated from a woman aged 18 to 35 with glioma. Some clones in this sample may be carry-over from other donors' samples. The CDR3 region is CASSPILGSTDTQYF. The CDR3 DNA follows: TGTGCCAGCAGCCCAATTCTGGGGAGCACAGATACGCAGTATTTT. The whole variable domain, remainder taken from reference TRBV5-6 and TRBJ2-3, is DAGVTQSPTHLIKTRGQQVTLRCSPKSGHDTVSWYQQALGQGPQFIFQYYEEEERQRGNFPDRFSGHQFPNYSSELNVNALLLGDSALYLCASSPILGSTDTQYFGPGTRLTVL.